Included here is one T cell receptor (beta chain) sequence, with context. It may be a read error: a sequence one base away is much more abundant. This sample is part of a study of molecular identifiers for immune sequencing clone quantification. Study-wide context: Naive CD8 RNA (roughly 20,000 or 100,000 cells) was divided into five aliquots, with four sequenced.

With RNA at 10%, 30% or 50%, naive CD8 libraries came from approximately 20,000 to 1,000,000 sorted cells. TCRdb re-derived calls from the PCR reads in MiXCR, one entry per CDR3 protein. Seen here are roughly 50,000 distinct CDR3 sequences, just over 35% observed once, and the top ten hold 3% to 4.5%. Per germline, CDR1 LNHDA and CDR2 SQIVND (reference sequence). The CDR3 is made up of 14 amino acids. The TCR was taken from a human donor in good health. Some libraries in this study had Jurkat cell RNA spiked in. The chain combines TRBV19 with TRBJ2-7; 7 nucleotides agree with TRBD1. The specimen sequenced was naive CD8+ T cells from blood, with Jurkat cell RNA spiked in. Subset reported: FACS-sorted CD8+CD4-CCR7+CD45RA+ naive T cells. The CDR3 DNA reads TGTGCCAGTAGCCCGGGACAGTTTCGCTACGAGCTGTACTTC. It specifies CASSPGQFRYELYF.